Included here is one T cell receptor (beta chain) sequence, with context. The sample originates from a study of chemoradiotherapy in HPV16-positive cancers. At the level of the study: Candidate HPV-specific T-cell clones and common TCR motifs came from functional assays in a couple of HPV16-positive patients.

Over chemoradiotherapy, repertoires were sampled more than once. TCRdb's table, derived via immunoSEQ multiplex PCR, lists solely in-frame clones and lacks some. Of 6,500 to 9,000 clones in the sample, roughly 82% were seen once. This specimen consisted of tumor tissue, obtained from a patient who underwent chemoradiotherapy. The sequence was obtained from a human donor with HPV-associated anogenital cancer.

CDR3 nucleotide sequence: TGTGCCAGCAGTTCGAGGGGGTTTGGGGCCAACGTCCTGACTTTC. It encodes CASSSRGFGANVLTF. The chain employs TRBV6-5 and TRBJ2-6; a weak D match, TRBD1 (6 bases). The CDR3 runs to 15 residues. Germline lookup yields CDR1 MNHEY and CDR2 SVGAGI. Trimming removed 4 bases at V and 3 bases at J, with 10 bases between.